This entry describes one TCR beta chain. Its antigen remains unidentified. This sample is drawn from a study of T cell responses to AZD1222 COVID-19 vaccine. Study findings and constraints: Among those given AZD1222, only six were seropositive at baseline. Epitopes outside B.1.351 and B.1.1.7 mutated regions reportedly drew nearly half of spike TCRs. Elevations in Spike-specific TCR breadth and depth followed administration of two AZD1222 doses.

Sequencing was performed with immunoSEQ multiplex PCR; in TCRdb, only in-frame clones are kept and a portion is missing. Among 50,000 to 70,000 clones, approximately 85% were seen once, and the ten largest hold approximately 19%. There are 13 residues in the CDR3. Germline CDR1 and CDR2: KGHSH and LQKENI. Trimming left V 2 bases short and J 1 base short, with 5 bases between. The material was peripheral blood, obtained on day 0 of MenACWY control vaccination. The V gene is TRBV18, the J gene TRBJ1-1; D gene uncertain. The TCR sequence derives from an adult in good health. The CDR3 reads CASSPDSNTEAFF. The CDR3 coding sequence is TGTGCCAGCTCACCAGACTCGAACACTGAAGCTTTCTTT.